The 8 T cell receptor beta chains below were found in one sample sequenced in a study of T cell responses to AZD1222 COVID-19 vaccine. Profiling relied on immunoSEQ multiplex PCR, and the TCRdb table lists in-frame clones only, not all of them. The table shows fewer than 55,000 clones, with about 92% occurring only once. The starting material was peripheral blood, obtained 28 days after the second AZD1222 dose. The receptors shown here come from an adult who received the AZD1222 COVID-19 vaccine.

V gene TRBV6-4 combines with J gene TRBJ1-5; weak D call: TRBD1 (6 bases). CDR1 and CDR2 from the germline V gene are MRHNA and SNTAGT. Trimming removed 3 bases at V and 3 bases at J, with 12 bases between. The CDR3 length is 15 residues. The CDR3 DNA reads TGTGCCAGCAGTGAGGGGGGCGGGATCAATCAGCCCCAGCATTTT. This codes for CASSEGGGINQPQHF.

The gene calls are TRBV4-3 and TRBJ2-5; D is unclear. CDR3 length: 16 residues. CDR1 LGHNA and CDR2 YSLEER come from the germline V gene. Trimming stripped 1 base from V and 2 bases from J, with 14 bases between. CDR3 sequence reads: CASSQGIARVQETQYF. The CDR3 region has the DNA TGCGCCAGCAGCCAAGGGATAGCTAGGGTTCAAGAGACCCAGTACTTC.

The chain employs TRBV28 and TRBJ1-3, with 7 nucleotides matching TRBD1. The V and J ends lost 5 bases and 4 bases, in that order; junction bases with no gene match: 8. CDR3 length: 15 amino acids. Germline V gene data show CDR1 as MDHEN and CDR2 as SYDVKM. The CDR3 loop reads CASSPPTGNGNTIYF. For the CDR3, the DNA is TGTGCCAGCAGTCCCCCGACAGGGAACGGAAACACCATATATTTT. Drawing the rest from reference TRBV28 and TRBJ1-3, the complete variable domain is DVKVTQSSRYLVKRTGEKVFLECVQDMDHENMFWYRQDPGLGLRLIYFSYDVKMKEKGDIPEGYSVSREKKERFSLILESASTNQTSMYLCASSPPTGNGNTIYFGEGSWLTVV.

The chain couples TRBV7-9 to TRBJ1-2; the D gene is possibly TRBD1 (5 bases). The CDR3 totals 12 residues. Trimming shortened V by 5 bases and J by 5 bases, and 9 bases separated the two germline ends. Germline V CDR1 and CDR2: SEHNR, FQNEAQ (reference sequence). The CDR3 region has the DNA TGTGCCAGCAGCGGCAGGGTTTATGGCTACACCTTC. Protein: CASSGRVYGYTF.

V gene TRBV11-2 combines with J gene TRBJ1-3, with a weak D call TRBD1 (5 bases). The V end was cut by 4 bases, the J end by 4 bases, with 17 bases between. Germline V CDR1 and CDR2: SGHAT, FQNNGV. The CDR3 runs to 16 residues. The CDR3 loop is CASSWRRGRGGNTIYF. The CDR3 region has the DNA TGTGCCAGCAGCTGGCGGCGGGGCAGAGGGGGAAACACCATATATTTT.

CDR3: CASTRDAGQLSPLHF. The CDR3 DNA is TGTGCCAGCACTAGGGACGCGGGACAGCTGTCACCCCTCCACTTT. The chain couples TRBV6-5 to TRBJ1-6, with TRBD1 matching 7 bases. Germline lookup yields CDR1 MNHEY and CDR2 SVGAGI. This CDR3 region has 15 residues. V was clipped by 7 bases and J by 10 bases; unmatched bases: 13.

The V gene is TRBV4-3, the J gene TRBJ1-1, with D unresolved. Germline CDR1 reads LGHNA; CDR2 reads YSLEER. V was clipped by 0 bases and J by 4 bases, with 9 bases between them. The CDR3 is 14 residues long. Here the CDR3 reads CASSQDWAGTEAFF. CDR3 sequence (DNA): TGCGCCAGCAGCCAAGACTGGGCAGGCACTGAAGCTTTCTTT.

The rearrangement links TRBV7-9 to TRBJ2-3, with D perhaps being TRBD1 or TRBD2 (5 bases each). V was shortened by 1 base and J by 2 bases, with 7 bases between the two germline ends. The CDR3 spans 14 residues. Germline values: CDR1 SEHNR, CDR2 FQNEAQ (reference sequence). CDR3 amino acids: CASSLGGITDTQYF. CDR3 coding DNA: TGTGCCAGCAGCTTAGGGGGGATCACAGATACGCAGTATTTT.